This TCR beta chain originates from a study of T cell responses to AZD1222 COVID-19 vaccine. Study outcomes and limitations: Along spike, vaccine-associated CD4 TCRs were found throughout, with dominance at 160-218 and 743-854.

Pooling of second doses given at about 4 or about 12 weeks was done. Measured with immunoSEQ multiplex PCR; TCRdb has only the in-frame clones, and not every one. The data show about 150,000 clones, with around 90% seen just once and less than 3.5% held by the top ten. With respect to this clone: Its antigen is not identified.

The sample in question was peripheral blood, obtained 28 days after the second AZD1222 dose. The source is an adult who received the AZD1222 COVID-19 vaccine.

The chain's CDR3 is CASSLDGVSNQPQHF. The CDR3 region has the DNA TGCGCCAGCAGCTTGGACGGGGTTAGCAATCAGCCCCAGCATTTT. The J gene is TRBJ1-5, the V gene TRBV5-1; no firm D call. V lost 0 bases and J lost 0, with 7 bases in between. Germline lookup yields CDR1 SGHRS and CDR2 YFSETQ. The CDR3 runs to 15 residues.